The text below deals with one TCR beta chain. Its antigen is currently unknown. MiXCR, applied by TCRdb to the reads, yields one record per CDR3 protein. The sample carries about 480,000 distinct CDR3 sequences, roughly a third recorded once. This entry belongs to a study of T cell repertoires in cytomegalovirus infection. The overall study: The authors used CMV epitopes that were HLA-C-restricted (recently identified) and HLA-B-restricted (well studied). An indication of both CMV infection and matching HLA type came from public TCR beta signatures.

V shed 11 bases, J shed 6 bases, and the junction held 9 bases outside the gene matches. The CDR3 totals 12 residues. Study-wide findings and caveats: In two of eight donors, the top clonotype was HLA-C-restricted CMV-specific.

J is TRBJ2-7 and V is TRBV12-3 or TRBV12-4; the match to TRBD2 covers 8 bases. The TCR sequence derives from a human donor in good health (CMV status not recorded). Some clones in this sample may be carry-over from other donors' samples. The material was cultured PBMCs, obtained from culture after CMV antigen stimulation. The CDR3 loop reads CASRLAGLEQYF. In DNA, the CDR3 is TGTGCCTCACGGCTAGCGGGCCTCGAGCAGTACTTC.